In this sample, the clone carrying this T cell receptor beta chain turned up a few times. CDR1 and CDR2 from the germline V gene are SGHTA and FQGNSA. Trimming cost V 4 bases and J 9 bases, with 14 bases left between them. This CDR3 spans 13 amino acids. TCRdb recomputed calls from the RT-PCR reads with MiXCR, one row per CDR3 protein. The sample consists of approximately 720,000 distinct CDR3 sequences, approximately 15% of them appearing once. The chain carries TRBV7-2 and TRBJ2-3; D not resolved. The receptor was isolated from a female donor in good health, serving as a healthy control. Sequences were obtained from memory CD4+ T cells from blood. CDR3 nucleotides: TGTGCCAGCAGCTCTCCGGTGGTTGTAACGCAGTATTTT. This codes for CASSSPVVVTQYF.